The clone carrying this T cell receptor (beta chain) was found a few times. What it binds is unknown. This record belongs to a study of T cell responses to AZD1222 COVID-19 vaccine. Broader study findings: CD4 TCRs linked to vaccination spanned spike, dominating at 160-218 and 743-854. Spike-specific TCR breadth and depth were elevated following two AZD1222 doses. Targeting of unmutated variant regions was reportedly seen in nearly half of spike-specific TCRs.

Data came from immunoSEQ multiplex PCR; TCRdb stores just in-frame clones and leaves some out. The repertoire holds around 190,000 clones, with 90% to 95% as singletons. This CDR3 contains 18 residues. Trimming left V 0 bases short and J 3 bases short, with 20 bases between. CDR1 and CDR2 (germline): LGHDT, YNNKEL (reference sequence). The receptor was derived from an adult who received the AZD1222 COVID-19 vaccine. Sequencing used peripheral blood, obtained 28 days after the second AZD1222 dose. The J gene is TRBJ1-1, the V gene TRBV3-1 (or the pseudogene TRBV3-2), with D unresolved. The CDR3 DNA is TGTGCCAGCAGCCAAGATAAATCGACGGAGCCTAGGGACACTGAAGCTTTCTTT. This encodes CASSQDKSTEPRDTEAFF.